What follows are 6 T cell receptor beta chains derived from one specimen sequenced in a study of blood T cell repertoires in COVID-19. Sequenced by immunoSEQ multiplex PCR; TCRdb stores in-frame clones only, minus some. Of around 300,000 clones in the sample, more than 70% were seen once. Sample: PBMCs or T cells enriched from blood (not recorded which). The origin of the receptors is a woman in her 30s who had recovered from COVID-19.

The chain is built from TRBV10-3 and TRBJ1-1; D perhaps matches TRBD1 (6 bases). The CDR3 covers 15 residues. V was trimmed by 6 bases and J by 0 bases, leaving 14 bases between them. Germline assignment: CDR1 ENHRY and CDR2 SYGVKD. The CDR3 reads CAISSGGAMNTEAFF. In nucleotides, the CDR3 is TGTGCCATCAGCTCGGGGGGGGCTATGAACACTGAAGCTTTCTTT.

This chain uses TRBV19 with TRBJ1-4, with D tentatively TRBD1 (6 bases). CDR1 and CDR2 (germline): LNHDA, SQIVND (reference sequence). CDR3 length: 14 residues. V was shortened by 6 bases and J by 5 bases, with 13 bases between the two germline ends. The CDR3 bases are TGTGCCAGTAGGGAAGACAGGTGGAATGAAAAACTGTTTTTT. This codes for CASREDRWNEKLFF.

The V and J genes are TRBV19 and TRBJ1-1; D is uncertain. V gave up 8 bases and J gave up 2 bases, with 12 bases separating them. Germline V lookup: CDR1 LNHDA, CDR2 SQIVND (reference sequence). This CDR3 contains 13 residues. For the CDR3, the DNA is TGTGCCAGTGGGCTAACCTTTAACACTGAAGCTTTCTTT. This sequence encodes CASGLTFNTEAFF.

The chain carries TRBV27 and TRBJ1-4; D unclear. CDR1 is MNHEY, CDR2 SMNVEV, per germline (reference sequence). Deletions cut 2 bases from V and 10 bases from J, with 14 bases between. This CDR3 is built from 14 residues. The CDR3 coding sequence is TGTGCCAGCAGTTTAGGAGTCGGCGCACCAAAACTGTTTTTT. This codes for CASSLGVGAPKLFF.

The J gene is TRBJ1-2, the V gene TRBV30, with a possible D match to TRBD1 (6 bases). The CDR3 is made up of 13 amino acids. Germline V lookup: CDR1 GTSNPN, CDR2 SVGIG (reference sequence). The germline V and J ends were trimmed by 0 bases and 7 bases, with 12 bases remaining between them. The CDR3 nucleotides read TGTGCCTGGAGTGTAGGGAGGGGGGCTGGCTACACCTTC. This encodes CAWSVGRGAGYTF.

This clone has more than one count but fewer than ten. The genes are TRBV18 and TRBJ1-1; D is possibly TRBD1 (6 bases). The CDR3 consists of 15 residues. Trimming took off 0 bases at V and 1 base at J, with 9 bases between the two ends. Germline loops: CDR1 KGHSH, CDR2 LQKENI. As DNA, the CDR3 is TGTGCCAGCTCACCACCGCCACAGGGGAACACTGAAGCTTTCTTT. It codes for CASSPPPQGNTEAFF.